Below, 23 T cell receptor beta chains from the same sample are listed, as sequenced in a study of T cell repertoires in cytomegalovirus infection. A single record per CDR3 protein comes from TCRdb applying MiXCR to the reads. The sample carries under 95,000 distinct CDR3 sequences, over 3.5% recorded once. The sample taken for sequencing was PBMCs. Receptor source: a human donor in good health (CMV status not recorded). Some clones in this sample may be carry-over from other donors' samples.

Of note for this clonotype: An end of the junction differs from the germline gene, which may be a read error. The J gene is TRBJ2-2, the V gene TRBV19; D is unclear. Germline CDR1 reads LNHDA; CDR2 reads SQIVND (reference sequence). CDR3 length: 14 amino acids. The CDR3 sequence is CPSSIQPNTGELFF. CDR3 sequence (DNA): TGTCCCAGTAGTATACAACCGAACACCGGGGAGCTGTTTTTT.

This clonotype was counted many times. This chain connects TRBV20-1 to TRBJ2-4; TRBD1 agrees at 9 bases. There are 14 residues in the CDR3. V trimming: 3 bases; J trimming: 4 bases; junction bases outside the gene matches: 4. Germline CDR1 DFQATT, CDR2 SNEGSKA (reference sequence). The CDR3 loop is CSAREQGAKNIQYF. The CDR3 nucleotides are TGCAGTGCTAGGGAACAGGGGGCGAAAAACATTCAGTACTTC.

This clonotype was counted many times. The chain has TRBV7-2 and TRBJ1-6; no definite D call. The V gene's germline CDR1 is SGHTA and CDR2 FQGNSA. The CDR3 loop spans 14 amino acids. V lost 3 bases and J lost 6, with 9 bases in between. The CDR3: CASSFYPINSPLHF. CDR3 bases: TGTGCCAGCAGCTTTTATCCCATTAATTCACCCCTCCACTTT.

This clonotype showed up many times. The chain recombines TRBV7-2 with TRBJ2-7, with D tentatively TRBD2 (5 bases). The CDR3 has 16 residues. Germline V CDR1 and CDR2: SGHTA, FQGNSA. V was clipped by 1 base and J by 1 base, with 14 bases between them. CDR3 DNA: TGTGCCAGCAGCTTAGTGGTGGGAGTGGATTCCTACGAGCAGTACTTC. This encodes CASSLVVGVDSYEQYF. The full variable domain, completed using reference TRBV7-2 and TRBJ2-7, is GAGVSQSPSNKVTEKGKDVELRCDPISGHTALYWYRQSLGQGLEFLIYFQGNSAPDKSGLPSDRFSAERTGGSVSTLTIQRTQQEDSAVYLCASSLVVGVDSYEQYFGPGTRLTVT.

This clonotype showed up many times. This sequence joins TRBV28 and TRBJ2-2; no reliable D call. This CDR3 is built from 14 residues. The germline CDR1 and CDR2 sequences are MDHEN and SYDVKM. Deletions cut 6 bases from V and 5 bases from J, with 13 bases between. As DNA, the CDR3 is TGTGCCAGCAGCCCTGTTAAGGTTACCGGGGAGCTGTTTTTT. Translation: CASSPVKVTGELFF.

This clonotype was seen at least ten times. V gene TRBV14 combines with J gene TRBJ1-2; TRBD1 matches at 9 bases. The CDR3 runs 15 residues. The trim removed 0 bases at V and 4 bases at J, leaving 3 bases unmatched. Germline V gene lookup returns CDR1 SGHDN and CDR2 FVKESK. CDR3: CASSQDLGQGYGYTF. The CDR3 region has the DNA TGTGCCAGCAGCCAAGATCTGGGACAGGGCTATGGCTACACCTTC.

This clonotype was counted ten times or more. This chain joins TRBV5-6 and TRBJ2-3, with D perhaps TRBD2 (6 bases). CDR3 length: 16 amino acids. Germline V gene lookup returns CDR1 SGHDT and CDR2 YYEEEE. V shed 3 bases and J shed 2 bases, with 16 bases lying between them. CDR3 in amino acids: CASSSLNGGYTDTQYF. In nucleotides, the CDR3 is TGTGCCAGCAGCTCCCTGAACGGGGGATACACAGATACGCAGTATTTT.

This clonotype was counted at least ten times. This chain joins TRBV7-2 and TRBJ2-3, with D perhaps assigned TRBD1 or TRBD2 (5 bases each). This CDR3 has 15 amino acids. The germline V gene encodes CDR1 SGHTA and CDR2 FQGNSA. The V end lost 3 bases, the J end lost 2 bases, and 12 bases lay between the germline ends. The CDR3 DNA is TGTGCCAGCAGCTTGGGGGAGAGGAACACAGATACGCAGTATTTT. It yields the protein CASSLGERNTDTQYF.

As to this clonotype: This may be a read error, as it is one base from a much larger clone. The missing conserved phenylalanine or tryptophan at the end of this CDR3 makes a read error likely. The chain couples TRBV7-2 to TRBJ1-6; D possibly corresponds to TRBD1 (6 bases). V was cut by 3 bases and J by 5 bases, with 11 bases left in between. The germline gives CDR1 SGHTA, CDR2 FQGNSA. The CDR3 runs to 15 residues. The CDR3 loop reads CASSLVSGDNSPLHS. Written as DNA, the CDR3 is TGTGCCAGCAGCTTGGTTTCAGGGGATAATTCACCCCTCCACTCT.

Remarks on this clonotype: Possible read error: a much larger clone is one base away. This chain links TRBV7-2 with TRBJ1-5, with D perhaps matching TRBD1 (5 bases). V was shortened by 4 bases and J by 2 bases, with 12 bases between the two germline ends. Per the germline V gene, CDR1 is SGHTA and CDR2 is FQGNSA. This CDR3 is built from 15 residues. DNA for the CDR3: TGTGCCAGCAGCTGCTCCCTAGGGGGCAATCAGCCCCAGCATTTT. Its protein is CASSCSLGGNQPQHF.

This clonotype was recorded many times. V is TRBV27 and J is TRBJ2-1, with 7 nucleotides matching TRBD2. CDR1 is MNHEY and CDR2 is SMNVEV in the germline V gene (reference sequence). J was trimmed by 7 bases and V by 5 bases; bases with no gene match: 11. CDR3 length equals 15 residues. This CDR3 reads CASSPLALIGNEQFF. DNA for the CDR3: TGTGCCAGCAGTCCACTAGCGCTCATTGGGAATGAGCAGTTCTTC.

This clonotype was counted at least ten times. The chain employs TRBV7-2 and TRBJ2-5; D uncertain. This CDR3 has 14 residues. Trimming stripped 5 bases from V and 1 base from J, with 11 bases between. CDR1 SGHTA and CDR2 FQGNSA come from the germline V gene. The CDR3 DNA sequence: TGTGCCAGCAGCACGGACGTTGGCCAAGAGACCCAGTACTTC. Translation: CASSTDVGQETQYF.

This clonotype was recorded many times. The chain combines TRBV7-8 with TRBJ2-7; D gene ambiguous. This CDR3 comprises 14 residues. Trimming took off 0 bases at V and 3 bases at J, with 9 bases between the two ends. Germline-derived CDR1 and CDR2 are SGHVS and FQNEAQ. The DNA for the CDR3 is TGTGCCAGCAGCTTAGCTCATAAGATCTACGAGCAGTACTTC. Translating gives CASSLAHKIYEQYF.

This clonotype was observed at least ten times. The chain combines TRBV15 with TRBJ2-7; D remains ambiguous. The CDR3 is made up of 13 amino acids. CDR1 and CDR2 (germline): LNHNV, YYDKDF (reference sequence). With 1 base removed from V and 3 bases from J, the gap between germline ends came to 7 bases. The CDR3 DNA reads TGTGCCACCAGCAGAGCCAGACACTACGAGCAGTACTTC. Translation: CATSRARHYEQYF.

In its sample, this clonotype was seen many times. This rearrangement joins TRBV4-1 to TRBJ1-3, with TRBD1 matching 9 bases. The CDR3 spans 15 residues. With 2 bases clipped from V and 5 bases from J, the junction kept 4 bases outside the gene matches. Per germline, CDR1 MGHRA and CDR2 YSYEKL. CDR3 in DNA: TGCGCCAGCAGCCAATACGGACAGGGGAGAAACACCATATATTTT. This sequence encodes CASSQYGQGRNTIYF.

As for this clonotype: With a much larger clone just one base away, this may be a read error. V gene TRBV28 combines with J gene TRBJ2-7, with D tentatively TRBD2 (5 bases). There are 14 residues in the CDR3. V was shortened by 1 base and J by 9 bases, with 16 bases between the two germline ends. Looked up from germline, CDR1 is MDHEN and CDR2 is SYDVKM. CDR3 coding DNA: TGTGCCAGCAGTTTATCGTTAGCGCCCCACGGGCAGTACTTC. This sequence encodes CASSLSLAPHGQYF.

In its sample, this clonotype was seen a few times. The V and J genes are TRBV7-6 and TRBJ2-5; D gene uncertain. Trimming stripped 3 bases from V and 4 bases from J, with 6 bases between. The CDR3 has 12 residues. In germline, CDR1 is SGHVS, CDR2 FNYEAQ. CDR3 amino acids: CASSFFGETQYF. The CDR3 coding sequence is TGTGCCAGCAGCTTTTTCGGAGAGACCCAGTACTTC. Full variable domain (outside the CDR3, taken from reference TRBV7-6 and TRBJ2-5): GAGVSQSPRYKVTKRGQDVALRCDPISGHVSLYWYRQALGQGPEFLTYFNYEAQQDKSGLPNDRFSAERPEGSISTLTIQRTEQRDSAMYRCASSFFGETQYFGPGTRLLVL.

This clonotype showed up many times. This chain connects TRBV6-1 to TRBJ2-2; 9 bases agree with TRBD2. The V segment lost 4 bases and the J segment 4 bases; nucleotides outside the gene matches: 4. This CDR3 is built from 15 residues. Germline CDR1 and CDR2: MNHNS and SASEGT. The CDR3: CASSGLAGSTGELFF. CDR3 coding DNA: TGTGCCAGCAGTGGCCTAGCGGGAAGCACCGGGGAGCTGTTTTTT.

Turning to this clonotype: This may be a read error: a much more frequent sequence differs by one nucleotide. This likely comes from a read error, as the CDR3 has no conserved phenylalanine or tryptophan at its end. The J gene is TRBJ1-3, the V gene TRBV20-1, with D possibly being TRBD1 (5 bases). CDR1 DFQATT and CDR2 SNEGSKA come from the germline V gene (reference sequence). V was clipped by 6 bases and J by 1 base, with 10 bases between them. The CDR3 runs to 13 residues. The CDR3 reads CSAPGGSGNTIYS. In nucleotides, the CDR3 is TGCAGTGCACCGGGGGGGTCTGGAAACACCATATATTCT.

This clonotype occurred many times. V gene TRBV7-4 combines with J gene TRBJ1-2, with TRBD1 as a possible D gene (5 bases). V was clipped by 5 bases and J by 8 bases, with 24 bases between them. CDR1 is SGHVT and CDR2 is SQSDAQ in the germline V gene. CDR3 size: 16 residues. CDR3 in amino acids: CASSQALVQGPGGYTF. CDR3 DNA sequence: TGTGCCAGCAGCCAGGCCCTGGTCCAGGGCCCGGGAGGCTACACCTTC. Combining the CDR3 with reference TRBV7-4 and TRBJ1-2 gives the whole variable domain GAGVSQSPRYKVAKRGRDVALRCDSISGHVTLYWYRQTLGQGSEVLTYSQSDAQRDKSGRPSGRFSAERPERSVSTLKIQRTEQGDSAVYLCASSQALVQGPGGYTFGSGTRLTVV.

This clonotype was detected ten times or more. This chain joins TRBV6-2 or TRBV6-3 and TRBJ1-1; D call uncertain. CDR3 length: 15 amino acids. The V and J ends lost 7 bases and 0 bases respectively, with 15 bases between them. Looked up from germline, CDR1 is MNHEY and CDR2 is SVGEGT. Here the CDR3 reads CASNRASPLNTEAFF. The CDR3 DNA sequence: TGTGCCAGCAACCGGGCCAGCCCCTTGAACACTGAAGCTTTCTTT.

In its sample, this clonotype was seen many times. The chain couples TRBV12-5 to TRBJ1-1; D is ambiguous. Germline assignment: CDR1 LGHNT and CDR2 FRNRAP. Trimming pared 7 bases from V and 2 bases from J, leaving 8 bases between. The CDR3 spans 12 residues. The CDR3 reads CASVWANTEAFF. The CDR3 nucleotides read TGTGCTAGTGTTTGGGCTAACACTGAAGCTTTCTTT.

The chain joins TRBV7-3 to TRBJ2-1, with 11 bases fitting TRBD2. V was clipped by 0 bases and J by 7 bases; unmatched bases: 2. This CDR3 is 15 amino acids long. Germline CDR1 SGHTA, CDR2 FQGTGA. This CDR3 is CASSLTSGGENEQFF. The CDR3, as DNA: TGTGCCAGCAGCTTAACTAGCGGGGGGGAAAATGAGCAGTTCTTC.